Below, 26 T cell receptor beta chains from the same sample are listed, as sequenced in a study of CD4 T cells in relation to SARS-CoV-2 and coronaviruses. CD4+ T cells from unexposed donors were obtained before the COVID-19 pandemic (2011-2018). Isolation of CD4+ T cells took place after roughly nine days in culture. These receptors have no known antigen. Sequenced by immunoSEQ multiplex PCR; TCRdb stores in-frame clones only, minus some. The table shows 25,000 to 35,000 clones, with roughly 72% occurring only once. The specimen was CD4+ T cells from PBMCs, cultured in vitro. The receptors originated from a human donor in good health.

V is TRBV18 and J is TRBJ1-1, with D hard to call. CDR1 and CDR2 from the germline V gene are KGHSH and LQKENI. V gave up 2 bases and J gave up 2 bases, with 6 bases separating them. This CDR3 contains 13 residues. The CDR3 here is CASSPSTNTEAFF. The CDR3 DNA reads as TGTGCCAGCTCACCATCTACTAACACTGAAGCTTTCTTT.

The chain has TRBV2 and TRBJ2-5; no clear D gene. The V gene's germline CDR1 is SNHLY and CDR2 FYNNEI. The V and J ends lost 7 bases and 0 bases respectively, with 12 bases between them. The CDR3 spans 14 residues. CDR3 nucleotide sequence: TGTGCCAGCAAACTTGTTAAGTACCAAGAGACCCAGTACTTC. Its protein is CASKLVKYQETQYF.

V usage is TRBV7-2 and J usage is TRBJ1-5; D might be TRBD1 (5 bases). CDR1 and CDR2 from the germline V gene are SGHTA and FQGNSA. With 4 bases removed from V and 9 bases from J, the gap between germline ends came to 16 bases. The CDR3 spans 14 residues. CDR3 bases: TGTGCCAGCAGCTCTCGGACGGCCGGGGGGCCCCAGCATTTT. Translated, it gives CASSSRTAGGPQHF.

V and J are TRBV29-1 and TRBJ2-2; D is ambiguous. Trimming removed 4 bases at V and 3 bases at J, with 15 bases between. The CDR3 spans 15 residues. Looked up from germline, CDR1 is SQVTM and CDR2 is ANQGSEA. CDR3 protein: CSVVLKQTDTGELFF. In DNA form, the CDR3 reads TGCAGCGTTGTTTTAAAACAGACGGACACCGGGGAGCTGTTTTTT.

This chain uses TRBV11-2 with TRBJ2-7, with 11 bases identical to TRBD2. CDR1 is SGHAT and CDR2 is FQNNGV in the germline V gene. The CDR3 extends over 14 amino acids. V lost 8 bases, J lost 0 bases, and 3 bases stayed unmatched. Here the CDR3 DNA reads TGTGCCAGCCAAGGGACTAGCGGCTCCTACGAGCAGTACTTC. Its translation is CASQGTSGSYEQYF. Full variable domain (outside the CDR3, taken from reference TRBV11-2 and TRBJ2-7): EAGVAQSPRYKIIEKRQSVAFWCNPISGHATLYWYQQILGQGPKLLIQFQNNGVVDDSQLPKDRFSAERLKGVDSTLKIQPAKLEDSAVYLCASQGTSGSYEQYFGPGTRLTVT.

The V call is TRBV19, the J call TRBJ2-7; a weak D match, TRBD1 (6 bases). CDR3 length: 15 amino acids. V lost 6 bases and J 2 bases, leaving 17 bases between the germline ends. CDR1 is LNHDA, CDR2 SQIVND, per germline (reference sequence). CDR3 in amino acids: CASRYRDIGTYEQYF. CDR3 nucleotide sequence: TGTGCCAGTAGGTACCGGGACATAGGTACCTACGAGCAGTACTTC.

The chain employs TRBV19 and TRBJ2-7; D ambiguous. The CDR3 loop spans 12 amino acids. CDR1 is LNHDA and CDR2 is SQIVND in the germline V gene (reference sequence). Between the trimmed V and J ends, which lost 5 bases and 1 base, there was a span of 6 bases. CDR3 protein: CASSSESYEQYF. For the CDR3, the DNA is TGTGCCAGTAGTTCTGAGTCCTACGAGCAGTACTTC.

This clone was detected only a few times. The chain couples TRBV9 to TRBJ2-7; D ambiguous. The V gene lost 0 bases and the J gene lost 2 bases, with 9 bases spanning the gap. The CDR3 has 14 amino acids. The V gene's germline CDR1 is SGDLS and CDR2 YYNGEE. The CDR3 sequence: CASSVDTTPYEQYF. DNA for the CDR3: TGTGCCAGCAGCGTAGACACGACCCCCTACGAGCAGTACTTC.

The V gene is TRBV5-1, the J gene TRBJ2-1, with a weak D call TRBD2 (7 bases). The CDR3 runs 15 residues. Germline CDR1 and CDR2: SGHRS and YFSETQ. Trimming shortened V by 5 bases and J by 5 bases, and 17 bases separated the two germline ends. The CDR3, as DNA: TGCGCCAGCAGGCCCCGAGGGGGGGCCCACAATGAGCAGTTCTTC. This gives the protein CASRPRGGAHNEQFF.

Regarding this clone: Other DNA sequences in this sample translate to the same CDR3. The chain links TRBV7-2 to TRBJ2-7; 10 bases match TRBD1. The CDR3 extends over 15 amino acids. Germline lookup yields CDR1 SGHTA and CDR2 FQGNSA. The J segment lost 0 bases and the V segment lost 3 bases, leaving 2 bases of the junction unmatched. As DNA, the CDR3 is TGTGCCAGCAGCTTCCGACAGGGGGCCTCCTACGAGCAGTACTTC. It specifies CASSFRQGASYEQYF.

CDR3 DNA sequence: TGTGCCAGCAGCCCCAGGGGGTACCAAGAGACCCAGTACTTC. Residues: CASSPRGYQETQYF. V gene TRBV7-8 combines with J gene TRBJ2-5; TRBD1 aligns across 7 bases. This CDR3 region has 14 residues. The junction had 3 bases not matched to a gene; V was cut back by 5 bases and J by 0 bases. Germline V gene data show CDR1 as SGHVS and CDR2 as FQNEAQ.

This chain connects TRBV9 to TRBJ1-5; TRBD1 might be the D (6 bases). The V gene's germline CDR1 is SGDLS and CDR2 YYNGEE. CDR3 length: 15 residues. Trimming left V 0 bases short and J 7 bases short, with 14 bases between. CDR3 loop: CASSVGGQGWQPQHF. The CDR3, as DNA: TGTGCCAGCAGCGTAGGGGGGCAGGGTTGGCAGCCCCAGCATTTT.

J is TRBJ1-1 and V is TRBV19; tentative D call: TRBD1 (6 bases). Trimming stripped 3 bases from V and 5 bases from J, with 19 bases between. The CDR3 sequence is 16 residues long. Germline CDR1 and CDR2: LNHDA and SQIVND (reference sequence). The CDR3 spells CASSITTGNQATEAFF. The CDR3, as DNA: TGTGCCAGTAGTATCACTACAGGGAACCAGGCGACTGAAGCTTTCTTT.

This clone was seen only a few times. V gene TRBV7-9 combines with J gene TRBJ2-2; tentative D call: TRBD2 (5 bases). Looked up from germline, CDR1 is SEHNR and CDR2 is FQNEAQ (reference sequence). CDR3 length: 15 amino acids. V dropped 4 bases and J dropped 3 bases, with 12 bases sitting between them. The CDR3 is CASSSLGGYTGELFF. For the CDR3, the DNA is TGTGCCAGCAGCTCCCTCGGAGGATACACCGGGGAGCTGTTTTTT.

This clone occurred once. This chain uses TRBV6-5 with TRBJ2-5; D is undetermined. Trimming pared 0 bases from V and 5 bases from J, leaving 1 base between. Germline CDR1 MNHEY, CDR2 SVGAGI. CDR3 size: 11 residues. For the CDR3, the DNA is TGTGCCAGCAGTTACTCCGAGACCCAGTACTTC. It translates to CASSYSETQYF.

The chain couples TRBV9 to TRBJ1-3, with D unclear. CDR1 SGDLS and CDR2 YYNGEE come from the germline V gene. The CDR3 sequence is 15 residues long. V lost 4 bases and J 3 bases, leaving 14 bases between the germline ends. Here the CDR3 DNA reads TGTGCCAGCAGCAAACGTAGCTCTGGTGGAAACACCATATATTTT. Translating it yields CASSKRSSGGNTIYF.

The chain uses TRBV18 and TRBJ2-7, with D possibly called TRBD1 or TRBD2 (5 bases each). Trimming removed 3 bases from V and 3 bases from J, with 15 bases in between. Germline loops: CDR1 KGHSH, CDR2 LQKENI. The CDR3 spans 15 residues. As DNA, the CDR3 is TGTGCCAGCTCACCCACTACAGGTGGGGGCTACGAGCAGTACTTC. Residues: CASSPTTGGGYEQYF.

The gene calls are TRBV12-3 or TRBV12-4 and TRBJ1-3; D call uncertain. The V gene lost 7 bases and the J gene lost 4 bases, with 11 bases spanning the gap. The CDR3 consists of 13 residues. The CDR3: CASTRLAGNTIYF. In DNA form, the CDR3 reads TGTGCCAGCACTAGGTTGGCCGGAAACACCATATATTTT.

The V call is TRBV5-1, the J call TRBJ2-1, with D perhaps TRBD1 (5 bases). This CDR3 contains 14 residues. CDR1 is SGHRS and CDR2 is YFSETQ in the germline V gene. Trimming stripped 0 bases from V and 5 bases from J, with 9 bases between. This CDR3 is CASSLARQNNEQFF. The CDR3 region has the DNA TGCGCCAGCAGCTTGGCTCGACAGAACAATGAGCAGTTCTTC.

This chain joins TRBV4-1 and TRBJ2-2; 7 nucleotides align to TRBD2. The CDR3 is 17 amino acids. CDR1 and CDR2 (germline): MGHRA, YSYEKL. V was clipped by 2 bases and J by 2 bases; unmatched bases: 8. The CDR3 sequence is CASSQLLLADNTGELFF. In nucleotides, the CDR3 is TGCGCCAGCAGCCAACTCCTTCTAGCGGATAACACCGGGGAGCTGTTTTTT.

The CDR3 protein is CASSDSPSWHF. The CDR3 bases are TGTGCCAGTAGTGACTCCCCAAGCTGGCATTTT. The chain joins TRBV19 to TRBJ1-5; D gene uncertain. The ends were cut back, 5 bases at V and 15 bases at J, with 14 bases in the middle. The germline V gene encodes CDR1 LNHDA and CDR2 SQIVND (reference sequence). The CDR3 is made up of 11 amino acids.

The rearrangement joins TRBV7-2 to TRBJ2-7; D is unclear. The ends were cut back, 1 base at V and 1 base at J, with 8 bases in the middle. CDR1 and CDR2 from the germline V gene are SGHTA and FQGNSA. The CDR3 totals 14 residues. The DNA for the CDR3 is TGTGCCAGCAGCTTAGGTAGCAGGTCCTACGAGCAGTACTTC. Translating gives CASSLGSRSYEQYF. Looking up the rest from reference TRBV7-2 and TRBJ2-7 gives the full variable domain: GAGVSQSPSNKVTEKGKDVELRCDPISGHTALYWYRQSLGQGLEFLIYFQGNSAPDKSGLPSDRFSAERTGGSVSTLTIQRTQQEDSAVYLCASSLGSRSYEQYFGPGTRLTVT.

Only one count was recorded for this clone. A junction end diverges from the germline sequence, so it may reflect a read error. The gene calls are TRBV29-1 and TRBJ2-5; D uncertain. The CDR3 runs 8 residues. Germline V CDR1 and CDR2: SQVTM, ANQGSEA. This chain's CDR3 is CSAPPQNF. The CDR3 region has the DNA TGCAGCGCCCCACCCCAGAACTTC. The variable domain in full, with the rest retrieved from reference TRBV29-1 and TRBJ2-5, is SAVISQKPSRDICQRGTSLTIQCQVDSQVTMMFWYRQQPGQSLTLIATANQGSEATYESGFVIDKFPISRPNLTFSTLTVSNMSPEDSSIYLCSAPPQNFGPGTRLLVL.

The J gene is TRBJ2-5, the V gene TRBV11-1, with TRBD1 matching 10 bases. This CDR3 comprises 16 residues. V lost 4 bases and J lost 1; bases outside the gene matches: 6. The germline V gene has CDR1 SGHAT and CDR2 FQDESV (reference sequence). The CDR3 DNA sequence: TGTGCCAGCAGCTCCTTCCGGGACAGGGGCCAAGAGACCCAGTACTTC. Translating gives CASSSFRDRGQETQYF. Full variable domain (rest looked up from reference TRBV11-1 and TRBJ2-5): EAEVAQSPRYKITEKSQAVAFWCDPISGHATLYWYRQILGQGPELLVQFQDESVVDDSQLPKDRFSAERLKGVDSTLKIQPAELGDSAMYLCASSSFRDRGQETQYFGPGTRLLVL.

The rearrangement links TRBV21-1 to TRBJ1-3; TRBD1 is taken as the D call from the table, unchecked against the DNA. TRBV21-1 counts as a pseudogene. CDR3 size: 17 residues. CDR3 sequence reads: CASSTRTVPPPGNTIYF. The CDR3 DNA reads TGTGCCAGCAGCACACGGACAGTACCCCCTCCTGGAAACACCATATATTTT.

The chain couples TRBV4-1 to TRBJ1-1; 8 positions match TRBD1. The CDR3 has 15 amino acids. Trimming took 3 bases from V and 4 from J; bases not matched to a gene: 7. Germline lookup yields CDR1 MGHRA and CDR2 YSYEKL. For the CDR3, the DNA is TGCGCCAGCAGCCAGTATTCAGGGGGCGGCACTGAAGCTTTCTTT. It codes for CASSQYSGGGTEAFF.